Listed below are T cell receptor beta chains from one sample, sequenced in a study of technical replicates of blood from several donors. The method was immunoSEQ multiplex PCR; TCRdb's version includes in-frame clones alone and lacks a portion of them. The sample includes tens of thousands of clones, about 95% of them seen just once. The sequencing input was T cells isolated from PBMCs. These receptors were obtained from a human donor in good health. The CDR3 runs from the conserved cysteine through the conserved F or W. A D gene is named only where the DNA matches it firmly. Clone sizes are given selectively: once, few, many, or a class where the clone is expanded.

TRBV15	TRBD1	TRBJ1-1	once	CATNPGGAWRVGGADTEAFF	TGTGCCACCAACCCAGGGGGCGCGTGGAGGGTTGGTGGGGCAGACACTGAAGCTTTCTTT
TRBV7-9	.	TRBJ1-4	.	CASSLEGGSANEKLFF	TGTGCCAGCAGCTTAGAAGGGGGTTCGGCTAATGAAAAACTGTTTTTT
TRBV10-2	TRBD1	TRBJ1-1	.	CASSSTGGRSEAFF	TGCGCCAGCAGTTCGACAGGGGGGAGGAGTGAAGCTTTCTTT
TRBV21-1	.	TRBJ2-5	.	CASSKALCGTGKETQYF	TGTGCCAGCAGCAAAGCGCTTTGTGGGACAGGGAAAGAGACCCAGTACTTC
TRBV5-1	TRBD1	TRBJ1-3	.	CASSFTPGQTRNTIYF	TGCGCCAGCAGCTTCACCCCGGGACAGACCCGAAACACCATATATTTT
TRBV2	.	TRBJ2-7	.	CASRRTEPYEQYF	TGTGCCAGCAGGAGGACAGAACCCTACGAGCAGTACTTC
TRBV6-1	.	TRBJ1-4	.	CASEGDRWLFF	TGTGCCAGTGAGGGAGACAGGTGGCTGTTTTTT
TRBV4-1	.	TRBJ2-7	once	CASSQGLEHNEQYF	TGCGCCAGCAGCCAAGGACTGGAACACAACGAGCAGTACTTC
TRBV15	TRBD1	TRBJ2-1	once	CATSRGDRGSNEQFF	TGTGCCACCAGCAGAGGGGACAGGGGGAGCAATGAGCAGTTCTTC
TRBV9	TRBD2	TRBJ2-1	.	CASKSGLAGSNEQFF	TGTGCCAGCAAGAGTGGACTAGCGGGTAGCAATGAGCAGTTCTTC
TRBV5-1	TRBD2	TRBJ2-3	.	CASSLSSGPTDTQYF	TGCGCCAGCAGCTTGTCTAGCGGTCCCACAGATACGCAGTATTTT
TRBV6-6	.	TRBJ1-5	.	CASTDGGSNQPQHF	TGTGCCAGCACCGACGGGGGTAGCAATCAGCCCCAGCATTTT
TRBV7-9	TRBD2	TRBJ2-1	.	CASITSGRAPARGEQFF	TGTGCCAGCATTACCAGCGGGAGGGCCCCTGCGCGGGGTGAGCAGTTCTTC
TRBV7-6	TRBD2	TRBJ2-3	.	CASSSTSGASTDTQYF	TGTGCCAGCAGCTCTACTAGCGGGGCTAGCACAGATACGCAGTATTTT
TRBV6-5	TRBD2	TRBJ2-5	.	CASSSLAGEETQYF	TGTGCCAGCAGTTCACTAGCGGGGGAAGAGACCCAGTACTTC
TRBV27	TRBD1	TRBJ1-2	.	CASFPHAGQGGKEGGYTF	TGTGCCAGCTTCCCTCACGCCGGACAGGGAGGGAAAGAGGGAGGCTACACCTTC
TRBV28	TRBD1	TRBJ2-1	.	CASTIWDRGGEGQFF	TGTGCCAGCACTATATGGGACAGGGGAGGGGAAGGGCAGTTCTTC
TRBV5-6	TRBD1	TRBJ2-1	.	CASSPLTRTGGNEQFF	TGTGCCAGCAGCCCTTTAACACGAACAGGGGGAAATGAGCAGTTCTTC
TRBV25-1	.	TRBJ2-7	.	CASRGASYEQYF	TGTGCCAGCAGGGGGGCTTCCTACGAGCAGTACTTC
TRBV7-9	.	TRBJ2-7	.	CASSYRAYEQYF	TGTGCCAGCAGCTACAGGGCCTACGAGCAGTACTTC
TRBV15	.	TRBJ1-2	.	CATSRDILRGYTF	TGTGCCACCAGCAGAGACATCCTGCGAGGCTACACCTTC
TRBV4-1	TRBD2	TRBJ2-1	.	CASSLLAGDNNEQFF	TGCGCCAGCAGCCTCCTAGCGGGGGACAACAATGAGCAGTTCTTC
TRBV30	.	TRBJ2-1	.	CAWSLGAEKFF	TGTGCCTGGAGCCTAGGGGCGGAGAAGTTCTTC
TRBV5-4	TRBD1	TRBJ2-3	.	CASSSRTGSTDTQYF	TGTGCCAGCAGCTCCCGGACAGGTAGCACAGATACGCAGTATTTT
TRBV28	TRBD1	TRBJ2-1	.	CASSPENLHGQVNNEQFF	TGTGCCAGCAGTCCCGAAAATCTCCATGGACAGGTAAACAATGAGCAGTTCTTC
TRBV10-3	.	TRBJ1-3	.	CAISGSRESGNTIYF	TGTGCCATCAGTGGGTCAAGGGAGTCTGGAAACACCATATATTTT
TRBV7-9	.	TRBJ2-3	.	CASSAQGSPDTQYF	TGTGCCAGCAGCGCACAGGGTAGCCCAGATACGCAGTATTTT
TRBV4-1	TRBD2	TRBJ2-1	.	CASSQVGGGTSYNEQFF	TGCGCCAGCAGCCAAGTTGGCGGGGGGACTTCCTACAATGAGCAGTTCTTC
TRBV6-5	TRBD1	TRBJ2-3	.	CASRRQGFVDTQYF	TGTGCCAGCAGGAGACAGGGGTTTGTCGATACGCAGTATTTT
TRBV9	TRBD2	TRBJ2-2	.	CASSATGTSGGGTGELFF	TGTGCCAGCAGCGCCACCGGGACTAGCGGGGGGGGCACCGGGGAGCTGTTTTTT
TRBV5-8	TRBD1	TRBJ1-4	.	CASSLEVDRVEKLFF	TGTGCCAGCAGCTTGGAAGTGGACAGGGTTGAAAAACTGTTTTTT
TRBV2	TRBD1	TRBJ2-7	.	CASRTGQGIYEQYF	TGTGCCAGCCGGACGGGACAGGGGATCTACGAGCAGTACTTC
TRBV15	TRBD2	TRBJ2-7	.	CATSRETSGFYEQYF	TGTGCCACCAGCAGAGAGACTAGCGGGTTCTACGAGCAGTACTTC
TRBV7-2	TRBD1	TRBJ1-5	.	CASSYRGNQPQHF	TGTGCCAGCAGCTACAGGGGAAATCAGCCCCAGCATTTT
TRBV18	TRBD1	TRBJ1-2	.	CASSLQGASSYGYTF	TGTGCCAGCTCACTACAGGGGGCCTCCTCCTATGGCTACACCTTC
TRBV29-1	TRBD2	TRBJ2-7	.	CSVEVPSGRAYEQYF	TGCAGCGTTGAAGTTCCTAGCGGGAGGGCCTACGAGCAGTACTTC